Below, one T cell receptor beta chain is given with its context. These data originate in a study of T cell changes during pregnancy in multiple sclerosis. Looked up from germline, CDR1 is SGHDT and CDR2 is YYEEEE. Deletions cut 4 bases from V and 6 bases from J, with 11 bases between. This CDR3 is 13 amino acids long. Sequencing was performed with immunoSEQ multiplex PCR; in TCRdb, only in-frame clones are kept and a portion is missing. The sample includes 40,000 to 60,000 clones, almost 90% seen only once; the top ten take approximately 1.5%. The V and J genes are TRBV5-6 and TRBJ2-1; a possible D gene is TRBD2 (5 bases). Sequencing was performed on peripheral blood, taken in the first trimester of pregnancy. The receptor was derived from a female donor in good health, enrolled as a control in a pregnancy study. The CDR3 reads CASSSGLVNEQFF. For the CDR3, the DNA is TGTGCCAGCAGCAGTGGACTCGTCAATGAGCAGTTCTTC.